This T cell receptor beta chain appears in the sequencing data of a study of T cell responses to AZD1222 COVID-19 vaccine. Profiling relied on immunoSEQ multiplex PCR, and the TCRdb table lists in-frame clones only, not all of them. The data show more than 85,000 clones, with roughly 92% seen just once and around 2.5% held by the top ten. The CDR3 consists of 14 residues. CDR1 is LNHDA, CDR2 SQIVND, per germline (reference sequence). Trimming shortened V by 5 bases and J by 0 bases, and 11 bases separated the two germline ends. A note on this clone: Its specificity is unknown.

Study findings and constraints: The CD4 TCRs associated with vaccination extended across spike and predominated at 160-218 and 743-854.

The sample in question was peripheral blood, obtained 28 days after the second AZD1222 dose. The sequence was collected from an adult who received the AZD1222 COVID-19 vaccine. The rearrangement uses TRBV19 and TRBJ2-7, with a tentative D call TRBD1 (5 bases). In DNA form, the CDR3 reads TGTGCCAGTAGTGACAGCGACCTCTCCTACGAGCAGTACTTC. Its protein is CASSDSDLSYEQYF.